This T cell receptor (beta chain) appears in the sequencing data of a study of blood T cell repertoires in COVID-19. Study details: There were acute and convalescent COVID-19 samples, and they came from the United States, Italy and Spain. T cells, B-cell-depleted T cells, or PBMCs supplied cDNA or gDNA.

Study processing details: How many nucleated cells were present was estimated from reference gene primer amplification. Using immunoSEQ multiplex PCR, the repertoire was profiled, and TCRdb retains in-frame clones only, with some absent. V and J calls and clone size follow that table, whereas D and trimming were derived from the DNA. The table lists 150,000 to 200,000 clones, approximately 85% of them singletons. CDR1 and CDR2 from the germline V gene are SGHAT and FQDESV (reference sequence). The CDR3 is 13 amino acids. Trimming removed 8 bases from V and 1 base from J, with 11 bases in between. This chain uses TRBV11-1 with TRBJ2-5, with D possibly being TRBD2 (6 bases). Material for sequencing was peripheral blood. The clonotype was recovered from a woman aged 55 to 70 with acute or convalescent COVID-19. The CDR3 reads CASGGSVQETQYF. CDR3 DNA: TGTGCCAGCGGGGGGTCAGTCCAAGAGACCCAGTACTTC.